The next 20 T cell receptor beta chains were all read from a single sample in a study of radiation and T cells in renal cell carcinoma (TCRdb year 2020). Libraries were prepared through the immunoSEQ multiplex PCR assay. This immuneACCESS table, as held by TCRdb, lists in-frame sequences with V and J called but not all clones. Of the missing ones, under half trace to an unresolved V gene in checked studies; the others have no known cause. The sample table contains about 150,000 clones; only one count was recorded for about nine tenths of them. The ten largest clones add up to 3.5% to 5% of the sample. In light of the paper, this sample's time point label describes: baseline pretreatment blood. The treatment or condition label for this specimen denotes: 15 Gy SBRT to primary tumor, nephrectomy 4 weeks later. The specimen comprised blood, sampled from a patient whose treatment included radiotherapy and nephrectomy. The receptor set was obtained from a woman in her 70s with renal cell carcinoma.

The rearrangement links TRBV6-5 to TRBJ2-1; TRBD2 is a possible D gene (6 bases). The CDR3 runs 13 residues. Germline CDR1 is MNHEY and CDR2 is SVGAGI. Trimming took 5 bases from V and 5 from J, leaving 10 bases between them. The CDR3 spells CASSRGWNNEQFF. In nucleotides, the CDR3 is TGTGCCAGCAGTCGGGGGTGGAACAATGAGCAGTTCTTC.

This chain uses TRBV11-2 with TRBJ2-7, with TRBD2 matching over 11 bases. CDR3 length: 15 amino acids. Trimming took 9 bases from V and 2 from J; bases not matched to a gene: 9. The germline gives CDR1 SGHAT, CDR2 FQNNGV. The CDR3 sequence: CASTSSGGPTYEQYF. The CDR3 DNA is TGTGCCAGTACATCTAGCGGGGGGCCCACCTACGAGCAGTACTTC. The whole variable domain, filled in from reference TRBV11-2 and TRBJ2-7, reads EAGVAQSPRYKIIEKRQSVAFWCNPISGHATLYWYQQILGQGPKLLIQFQNNGVVDDSQLPKDRFSAERLKGVDSTLKIQPAKLEDSAVYLCASTSSGGPTYEQYFGPGTRLTVT.

This chain uses TRBV7-2 with TRBJ2-1; 9 nucleotides agree with TRBD1. Trimming at V came to 2 bases and at J to 2 bases, leaving 7 bases not matched to a gene. The CDR3 length is 17 residues. Germline V CDR1 and CDR2: SGHTA, FQGNSA. The CDR3 region is CASSLRPGTGTYNEQFF. In DNA form, the CDR3 reads TGTGCCAGCAGCTTAAGGCCAGGGACAGGGACCTACAATGAGCAGTTCTTC.

The genes are TRBV5-4 and TRBJ2-3; TRBD1 might be the D (5 bases). This CDR3 comprises 14 residues. The germline V gene has CDR1 SGHNT and CDR2 YYREEE (reference sequence). The ends were cut back, 2 bases at V and 1 base at J, with 8 bases in the middle. CDR3 nucleotides: TGTGCCAGCAGCTTAAAACAGGGCACAGATACGCAGTATTTT. It translates to CASSLKQGTDTQYF.

The chain recombines TRBV11-3 with TRBJ2-5; D possibly matches TRBD1 or TRBD2 (5 bases each). The V gene lost 6 bases and the J gene lost 2 bases, with 13 bases spanning the gap. The germline V gene has CDR1 SGHNT and CDR2 YENEEA. This CDR3 contains 14 residues. CDR3 DNA sequence: TGTGCCAGCAGTTACCGGGACCTACAAGAGACCCAGTACTTC. As protein: CASSYRDLQETQYF.

The chain links TRBV18 to TRBJ2-2, with a tentative D call TRBD2 (6 bases). The CDR3 has 16 amino acids. V was pared by 6 bases and J by 5 bases, with 19 bases between. Germline V lookup: CDR1 KGHSH, CDR2 LQKENI. The CDR3 region is CASSSATPRGTGELFF. The DNA of the CDR3 is TGTGCCAGCTCGTCTGCCACCCCCCGGGGGACCGGGGAGCTGTTTTTT.

The chain combines TRBV6-5 with TRBJ1-1; D call uncertain. Germline CDR1 MNHEY, CDR2 SVGAGI. The CDR3 sequence is 13 residues long. V lost 6 bases and J 5 bases, leaving 13 bases between the germline ends. The CDR3 region is CASRPGTGTEAFF. The CDR3 region has the DNA TGTGCCAGCAGACCTGGTACTGGGACTGAAGCTTTCTTT.

The chain combines TRBV28 with TRBJ1-3; D gene unclear. V was shortened by 7 bases and J by 0 bases, with 7 bases between the two germline ends. CDR1 MDHEN and CDR2 SYDVKM come from the germline V gene. CDR3 length: 13 amino acids. The CDR3 loop is CASIRSSGNTIYF. CDR3 nucleotides: TGTGCCAGCATCAGGAGCTCTGGAAACACCATATATTTT.

The V gene is TRBV28, the J gene TRBJ2-6; unclear D gene. The germline V and J ends were trimmed by 3 bases and 0 bases, with 12 bases remaining between them. This CDR3 contains 17 residues. Germline CDR1 MDHEN, CDR2 SYDVKM. CDR3 in amino acids: CASSLESKSSGANVLTF. The CDR3 DNA follows: TGTGCCAGCAGTTTGGAGAGCAAGAGCTCTGGGGCCAACGTCCTGACTTTC.

V usage is TRBV29-1 and J usage is TRBJ2-7; perhaps TRBD2 as D (6 bases). The V end was cut by 3 bases, the J end by 3 bases, with 12 bases between. The length of the CDR3 is 13 residues. Germline CDR1 SQVTM, CDR2 ANQGSEA. CDR3 DNA: TGCAGCGTTGAGTCGGCGGGGTACTACGAGCAGTACTTC. Amino acids: CSVESAGYYEQYF.

This clone was seen a handful of times. The rearrangement links TRBV2 to TRBJ1-2; the D gene is possibly TRBD1 (6 bases). This CDR3 is 14 amino acids long. V was clipped by 4 bases and J by 7 bases, with 16 bases between them. Germline V gene sequence: CDR1 SNHLY, CDR2 FYNNEI. CDR3 in DNA: TGTGCCAGCAGTGCTCAAGACAGGCGGGGTGGCTACACCTTC. It specifies CASSAQDRRGGYTF.

The chain combines TRBV5-6 with TRBJ1-1; weak D call: TRBD1 (6 bases). V dropped 3 bases and J dropped 4 bases, with 10 bases sitting between them. From germline, CDR1 is SGHDT and CDR2 YYEEEE. This CDR3 has 13 amino acids. The CDR3 nucleotides read TGTGCCAGCAGCTCGGGGGCGCGCACTGAAGCTTTCTTT. Its protein product is CASSSGARTEAFF.

For this clone: Germline is not matched at one junction end, which may reflect a read error. This chain joins TRBV19 and TRBJ2-3; D perhaps matches TRBD2 (6 bases). Germline CDR1 and CDR2: LNHDA and SQIVND (reference sequence). This CDR3 has 18 residues. In DNA, the CDR3 is TGTGCCAGTAGTCTAGAAGGGGCTCGCGTGGCGGGGACAGATACGCAGTATTTT. Protein: CASSLEGARVAGTDTQYF.

The V call is TRBV4-2, the J call TRBJ2-2, with TRBD1 matching 9 bases. This CDR3 comprises 15 residues. Germline-derived CDR1 and CDR2 are LGHNA and YNFKEQ. V dropped 3 bases and J dropped 7; count of bases not matched to a gene: 6. CDR3: CASSQPGQGNGELFF. CDR3 DNA: TGTGCCAGCAGCCAGCCCGGACAGGGGAACGGGGAGCTGTTTTTT.

This chain links TRBV6-5 with TRBJ2-1, with 12 bases lining up with TRBD1. The CDR3 contains 16 residues. The junction had 6 bases not matched to a gene; V was cut back by 1 base and J by 8 bases. CDR1 is MNHEY, CDR2 SVGAGI, per germline. The CDR3 here is CASSYYAGTGGHEQFF. In DNA form, the CDR3 reads TGTGCCAGCAGTTACTATGCCGGGACAGGGGGCCATGAGCAGTTCTTC.

This clone was counted once. This chain connects TRBV7-8 to TRBJ2-2; TRBD2 might be the D (5 bases). Trimming pared 1 base from V and 4 bases from J, leaving 19 bases between. The CDR3 length is 18 residues. The germline V gene has CDR1 SGHVS and CDR2 FQNEAQ. The CDR3 sequence is CASSLVRFIIGSTGELFF. The CDR3, as DNA: TGTGCCAGCAGCTTAGTACGGTTTATAATAGGGAGCACCGGGGAGCTGTTTTTT.

This chain joins TRBV19 and TRBJ2-7, with D hard to call. Germline V lookup: CDR1 LNHDA, CDR2 SQIVND (reference sequence). This CDR3 has 13 residues. V lost 1 base to trimming and J lost 0 bases, with 4 bases between them. The CDR3 sequence: CASSIVHSYEQYF. The DNA for the CDR3 is TGTGCCAGTAGTATAGTTCACTCCTACGAGCAGTACTTC.

The chain recombines TRBV11-2 with TRBJ1-5; D not resolved. This CDR3 spans 13 amino acids. CDR1 is SGHAT and CDR2 is FQNNGV in the germline V gene. V was trimmed by 5 bases and J by 4 bases, leaving 9 bases between them. CDR3 region: CASSIRRNQPQHF. CDR3 in DNA: TGTGCCAGCAGCATCCGGAGGAATCAGCCCCAGCATTTT.

This CDR3 is CATSKGQAINTEAFF. CDR3 DNA: TGTGCCACCAGCAAGGGACAGGCCATCAACACTGAAGCTTTCTTT. The genes are TRBV15 and TRBJ1-1; TRBD1 matches 8 bases. V shed 4 bases and J 2 bases; nucleotides not matched to a gene: 6. CDR3 length: 15 amino acids. CDR1 and CDR2 (germline): LNHNV, YYDKDF (reference sequence). Full variable domain (rest looked up from reference TRBV15 and TRBJ1-1): DAMVIQNPRYQVTQFGKPVTLSCSQTLNHNVMYWYQQKSSQAPKLLFHYYDKDFNNEADTPDNFQSRRPNTSFCFLDIRSPGLGDTAMYLCATSKGQAINTEAFFGQGTRLTVV.

V gene TRBV14 combines with J gene TRBJ2-7, with D unclear. With 4 bases removed from V and 0 bases from J, the gap between germline ends came to 13 bases. Germline V gives CDR1 SGHDN, CDR2 FVKESK. The CDR3 consists of 15 residues. The CDR3 DNA sequence: TGTGCCAGCAGCCGAACCACTAAAACCTCCTACGAGCAGTACTTC. Translation gives CASSRTTKTSYEQYF.